This TCR beta chain was sequenced for a study of control samples from healthy donors and cancer patients. CDR1 is SGHTA and CDR2 is FQGNSA in the germline V gene. V was cut by 3 bases and J by 4 bases, with 15 bases left in between. The length of the CDR3 is 15 residues. Profiling relied on immunoSEQ multiplex PCR, and the TCRdb table lists in-frame clones only, not all of them. The sample consists of 170,000 or so clones, around 87% of them appearing once. Source material: blood. The rearrangement links TRBV7-2 to TRBJ1-2; D unclear. The clonotype was recovered from a woman in her forties or fifties in good health. The CDR3 loop is CASSFARPAVYGYTF. The CDR3 DNA sequence: TGTGCCAGCAGCTTCGCCCGACCGGCCGTCTATGGCTACACCTTC.